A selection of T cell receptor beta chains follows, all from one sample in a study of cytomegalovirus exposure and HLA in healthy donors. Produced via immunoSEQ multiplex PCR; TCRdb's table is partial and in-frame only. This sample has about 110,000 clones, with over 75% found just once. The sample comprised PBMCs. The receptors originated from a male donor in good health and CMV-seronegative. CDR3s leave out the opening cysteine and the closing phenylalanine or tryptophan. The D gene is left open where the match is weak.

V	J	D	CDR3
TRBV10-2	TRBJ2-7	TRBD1	ASSDRGKSYEQY
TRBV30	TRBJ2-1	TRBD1	AWSTGQGYNEQF
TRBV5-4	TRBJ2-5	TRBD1	ASSLDRGWETQY
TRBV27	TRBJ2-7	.	ASSLIGGNFYEQY
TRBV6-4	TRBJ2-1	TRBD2	ASRDYFIGGISGRIYEQF
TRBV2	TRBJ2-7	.	ASSENSYEQY
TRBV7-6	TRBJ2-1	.	ASSLDLSNEQF
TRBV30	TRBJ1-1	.	AWSVLGNGGSEAF
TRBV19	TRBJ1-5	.	ASNLNSRFDQPQH
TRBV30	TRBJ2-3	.	AWSPLTDTQY
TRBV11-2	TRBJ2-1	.	ASRREWRLVNDNEQF
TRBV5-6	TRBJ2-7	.	ASSLGGLEQY
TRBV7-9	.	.	ASSLGGLSDYEQY
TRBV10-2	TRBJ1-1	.	ASSGRGVNTEAF
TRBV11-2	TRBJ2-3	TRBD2	ASSMAFGLAASTDTQY
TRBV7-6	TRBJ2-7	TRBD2	ASSPRSGAYEQY
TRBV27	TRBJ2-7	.	ASSLSDGRVYEQY
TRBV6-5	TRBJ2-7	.	ASSGPVGREQY
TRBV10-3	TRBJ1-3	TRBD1	AIRPGGSSGNTIY
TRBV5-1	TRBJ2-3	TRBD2	ASTSPGLAGGATDTQY
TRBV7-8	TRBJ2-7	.	ASSFTDYEQY
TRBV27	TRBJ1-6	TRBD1	ASRTGSSYNSPLH
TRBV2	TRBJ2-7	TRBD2	ASLGTSGSNIYEQY
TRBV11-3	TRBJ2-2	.	ASSLGASTGELF
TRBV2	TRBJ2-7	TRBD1	ASRPSRGGGYEQY
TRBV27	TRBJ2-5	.	ASSWGLGSQETQY
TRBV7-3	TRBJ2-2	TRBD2	ASGEAGIQDAGELF
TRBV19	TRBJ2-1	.	ASSLDWRGRTYNEQF
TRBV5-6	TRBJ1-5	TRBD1	ASRAISGTDDQPQH
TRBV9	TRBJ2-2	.	ASSGVLVTGGELF
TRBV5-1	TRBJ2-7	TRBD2	ASSAGLAVSSYEQY
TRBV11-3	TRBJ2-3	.	ASSLDGSGTDTQY